The clone carrying this TCR beta chain was recorded a few times. The antigen remains undetermined. This sample stems from a study of cytomegalovirus exposure and HLA in healthy donors. Whole-study findings and limits: Information on immune exposure was restricted to one variable (CMV serostatus).

Primers included in the PCR were 60 Vbeta and 13 Jbeta primers. TCRdb keeps only in-frame clones here, not all; method: immunoSEQ multiplex PCR. The profile shows 130,000 or so clones, over 8.5% of them singletons. V was cut by 4 bases and J by 8 bases, with 14 bases left in between. The germline V gene has CDR1 ENHRY and CDR2 SYGVKD. The CDR3 totals 14 residues. The genes are TRBV10-3 and TRBJ1-4; possibly TRBD1 for D (6 bases). This TCR came from a middle-aged woman in good health and CMV-seropositive. The sample comprised PBMCs. CDR3 sequence reads: CAISGSGAGEKLFF. The CDR3 nucleotides read TGTGCCATCAGTGGGTCAGGGGCAGGGGAAAAACTGTTTTTT.